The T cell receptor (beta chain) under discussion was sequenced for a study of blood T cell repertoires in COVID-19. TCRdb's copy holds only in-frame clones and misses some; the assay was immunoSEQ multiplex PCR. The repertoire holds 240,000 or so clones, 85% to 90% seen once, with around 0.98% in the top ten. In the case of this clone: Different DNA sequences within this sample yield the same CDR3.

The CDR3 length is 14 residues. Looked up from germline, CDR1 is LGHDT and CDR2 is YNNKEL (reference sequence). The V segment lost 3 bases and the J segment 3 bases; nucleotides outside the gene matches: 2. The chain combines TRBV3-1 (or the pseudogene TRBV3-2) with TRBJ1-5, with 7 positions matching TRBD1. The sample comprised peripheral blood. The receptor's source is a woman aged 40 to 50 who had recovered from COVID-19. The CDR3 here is CASSQTGNNQPQHF. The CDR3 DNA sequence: TGTGCCAGCAGCCAGACAGGGAACAATCAGCCCCAGCATTTT.